This T cell receptor beta chain was captured by sequencing in a study of molecular identifiers for immune sequencing clone quantification. Previously described methods with listed TCR primers produced the bulk TCR libraries. TCRdb redid the calling of the PCR reads with MiXCR, one entry per CDR3 protein. The sample includes approximately 550,000 distinct CDR3 sequences, around a fifth seen only once; the top ten take about 0.8%. Remarks on this clonotype: At one boundary the junction diverges from the germline segment, which might be a read error.

There are 16 residues in the CDR3. The germline gives CDR1 LNHDA, CDR2 SQIVND (reference sequence). The chain employs TRBV19 and TRBJ2-3; no definite D call. The clonotype was recovered from a human donor in good health. Some libraries in this study had Jurkat cell RNA spiked in. Sequences were obtained from naive CD8+ T cells from blood, with Jurkat cell RNA spiked in. Documented subset: FACS-sorted CD8+CD4-CCR7+CD45RA+ naive T cells. The CDR3, as DNA: TGTGCCAGTACTCAGGAGCTAGGGATCTTCACAGATACGCAGTGTTTT. The encoded protein is CASTQELGIFTDTQCF.